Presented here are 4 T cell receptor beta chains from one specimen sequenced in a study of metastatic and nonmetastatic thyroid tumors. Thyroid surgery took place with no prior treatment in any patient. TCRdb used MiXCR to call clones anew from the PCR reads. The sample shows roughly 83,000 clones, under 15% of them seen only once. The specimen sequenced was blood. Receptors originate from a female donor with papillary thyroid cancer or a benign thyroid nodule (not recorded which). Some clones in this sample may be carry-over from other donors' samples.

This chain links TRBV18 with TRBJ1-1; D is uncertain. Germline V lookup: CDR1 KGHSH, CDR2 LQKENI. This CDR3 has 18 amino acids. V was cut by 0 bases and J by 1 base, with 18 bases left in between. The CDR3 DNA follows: TGTGCCAGCTCACCACCGGGTATTCTCAGTGGTACGAACACTGAAGCTTTCTTT. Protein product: CASSPPGILSGTNTEAFF.

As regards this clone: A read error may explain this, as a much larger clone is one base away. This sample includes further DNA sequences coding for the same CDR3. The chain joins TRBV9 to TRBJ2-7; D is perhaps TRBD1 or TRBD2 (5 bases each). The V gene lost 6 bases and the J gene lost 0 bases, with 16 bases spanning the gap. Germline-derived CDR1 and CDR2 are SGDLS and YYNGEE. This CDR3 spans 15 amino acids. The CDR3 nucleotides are TGTGCCAGCAACTCCGGGACGACAAGCTCCTACGAGCAGTACTTC. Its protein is CASNSGTTSSYEQYF.

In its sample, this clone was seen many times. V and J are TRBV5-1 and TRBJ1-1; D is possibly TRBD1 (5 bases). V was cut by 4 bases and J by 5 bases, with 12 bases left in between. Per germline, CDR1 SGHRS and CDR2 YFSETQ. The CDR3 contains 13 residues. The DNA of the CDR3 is TGCGCCAGCAGCGAACCAGGGAAGACTGAAGCTTTCTTT. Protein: CASSEPGKTEAFF.

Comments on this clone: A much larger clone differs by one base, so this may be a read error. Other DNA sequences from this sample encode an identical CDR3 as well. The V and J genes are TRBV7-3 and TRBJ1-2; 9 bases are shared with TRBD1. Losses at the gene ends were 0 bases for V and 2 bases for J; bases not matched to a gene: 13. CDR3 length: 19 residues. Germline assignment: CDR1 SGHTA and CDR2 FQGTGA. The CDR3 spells CASSLTGRAGTGLNYGYTF. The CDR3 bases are TGTGCCAGCAGCTTAACTGGCCGGGCGGGGACAGGGTTAAACTATGGCTACACCTTC.